The source of this T cell receptor (beta chain) is a study of cytomegalovirus exposure and HLA in healthy donors. TCRdb's copy holds only in-frame clones and misses some; the assay was immunoSEQ multiplex PCR. The table lists approximately 82,000 clones, 95% of them singletons. The sequencing input was PBMCs. The source is a young woman in good health and CMV-seronegative.

As DNA, the CDR3 is TGTGCCAGCAGCTTGTCGGGAGGGTGGGGGGACACAGATACGCAGTATTTT. Amino acids: CASSLSGGWGDTDTQYF. The rearrangement joins TRBV5-6 to TRBJ2-3; TRBD2 aligns across 8 bases. V shed 1 base and J 2 bases; nucleotides not matched to a gene: 9. Germline V gene sequence: CDR1 SGHDT, CDR2 YYEEEE. The CDR3 is 17 residues long.